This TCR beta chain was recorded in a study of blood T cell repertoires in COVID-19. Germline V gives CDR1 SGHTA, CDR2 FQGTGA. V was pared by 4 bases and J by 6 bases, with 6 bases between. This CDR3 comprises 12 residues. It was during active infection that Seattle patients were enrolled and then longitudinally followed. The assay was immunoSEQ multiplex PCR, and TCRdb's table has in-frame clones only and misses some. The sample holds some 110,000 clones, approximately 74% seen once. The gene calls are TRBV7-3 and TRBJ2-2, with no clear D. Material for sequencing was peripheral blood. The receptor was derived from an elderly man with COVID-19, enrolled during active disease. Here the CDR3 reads CASSWSAGELFF. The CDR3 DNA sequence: TGTGCCAGCAGCTGGTCGGCCGGGGAGCTGTTTTTT.